The T cell receptor (beta chain) described here comes from a study of T-cell reconstitution after alpha-beta-depleted transplantation in children. This clonotype was recorded at least ten times. This CDR3 comprises 14 residues. The V end lost 5 bases, the J end lost 1 base, and 11 bases lay between the germline ends. Preparing the TCRbeta library involved the use of unique molecular identifiers. TCRdb re-derived calls from the PCR reads in MiXCR, one entry per CDR3 protein. This table holds about 350,000 distinct CDR3 sequences, about an eighth found once. The TCR was taken from a human donor who donated a stem cell graft to a child with Fanconi anemia. The chain employs TRBV12-3 or TRBV12-4 and TRBJ1-1, with a weak D call TRBD1 (6 bases). The sequences come from PBMCs, collected from the stem cell graft. Here the CDR3 DNA reads TGTGCCAGCAGTCCGGACAGAACGAACACTGAAGCTTTCTTT. This encodes CASSPDRTNTEAFF.